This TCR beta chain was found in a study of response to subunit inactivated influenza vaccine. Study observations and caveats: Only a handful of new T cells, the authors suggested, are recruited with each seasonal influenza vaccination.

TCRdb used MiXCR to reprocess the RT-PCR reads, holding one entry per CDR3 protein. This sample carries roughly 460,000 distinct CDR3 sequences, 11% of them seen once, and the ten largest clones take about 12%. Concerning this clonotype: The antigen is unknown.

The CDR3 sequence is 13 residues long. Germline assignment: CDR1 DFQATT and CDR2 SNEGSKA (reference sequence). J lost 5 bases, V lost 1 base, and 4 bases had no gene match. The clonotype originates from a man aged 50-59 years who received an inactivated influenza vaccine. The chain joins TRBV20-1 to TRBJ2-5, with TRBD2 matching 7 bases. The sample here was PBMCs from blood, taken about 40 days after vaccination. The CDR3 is CSARGLASETQYF. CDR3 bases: TGCAGTGCTAGAGGACTAGCCTCGGAGACCCAGTACTTC.